These 18 T cell receptor beta chains came from one sample sequenced in a study of blood T cell repertoires in COVID-19. Generated by immunoSEQ multiplex PCR, the TCRdb table keeps only in-frame clones and is missing some. The sample consists of approximately 70,000 clones, around 82% of them appearing once. Sequencing was carried out using peripheral blood. Source of these receptors: a woman aged 55-69 years with acute or convalescent COVID-19.

The rearrangement uses TRBV9 and TRBJ2-7; the match to TRBD1 covers 8 bases. Per the germline V gene, CDR1 is SGDLS and CDR2 is YYNGEE. The CDR3 runs 15 residues. The V segment lost 2 bases and the J segment 2 bases; nucleotides outside the gene matches: 6. The CDR3 DNA reads as TGTGCCAGCAGCGTTGGGGGACAGGCCACCTACGAGCAGTACTTC. It codes for CASSVGGQATYEQYF.

This clone was seen just once. This sequence joins TRBV9 and TRBJ1-5, with 10 bases identical to TRBD1. With V trimmed by 2 bases and J by 0 bases, 11 bases remained unmatched. Germline assignment: CDR1 SGDLS and CDR2 YYNGEE. This CDR3 comprises 19 residues. The CDR3 protein is CASSVPRDRGPLSNQPQHF. For the CDR3, the DNA is TGTGCCAGCAGCGTTCCGCGGGACAGGGGCCCTCTTAGCAATCAGCCCCAGCATTTT.

J is TRBJ1-1 and V is TRBV7-3; a weak D match, TRBD1 (5 bases). CDR3 length: 12 amino acids. Germline V gene sequence: CDR1 SGHTA, CDR2 FQGTGA. The V end lost 5 bases, the J end lost 1 base, and 5 bases lay between the germline ends. The CDR3 nucleotides read TGTGCCAGCAGCCAGGGGAACACTGAAGCTTTCTTT. It encodes CASSQGNTEAFF.

This chain uses TRBV5-1 with TRBJ1-4; D is perhaps TRBD1 (6 bases). The CDR3 is made up of 15 amino acids. Germline V gene lookup returns CDR1 SGHRS and CDR2 YFSETQ. V was shortened by 0 bases and J by 8 bases, with 14 bases between the two germline ends. CDR3 in DNA: TGCGCCAGCAGCTTGGCAGGGAGGGGGGACGAAAAACTGTTTTTT. Translating gives CASSLAGRGDEKLFF.

This clone showed up just a few times. This rearrangement joins TRBV19 to TRBJ2-1; 9 positions agree with TRBD1. The germline gives CDR1 LNHDA, CDR2 SQIVND (reference sequence). The CDR3 runs 16 residues. V was clipped by 3 bases and J by 4 bases; unmatched bases: 7. The CDR3 sequence: CASSILTGQGYNEQFF. CDR3 nucleotides: TGTGCCAGTAGTATCCTGACGGGACAGGGATACAATGAGCAGTTCTTC.

The rearrangement links TRBV27 to TRBJ1-1; 9 bases match TRBD1. Germline V gene lookup returns CDR1 MNHEY and CDR2 SMNVEV (reference sequence). V was clipped by 6 bases and J by 4 bases; unmatched bases: 6. This CDR3 region has 14 residues. CDR3 bases: TGTGCCAGCAGCACTCGACAGGGGGGCACTGAAGCTTTCTTT. Translating gives CASSTRQGGTEAFF.

This clone was seen a single time. This rearrangement joins TRBV2 to TRBJ1-1; 7 nucleotides agree with TRBD1. The germline V gene has CDR1 SNHLY and CDR2 FYNNEI. The V segment lost 5 bases and the J segment 4 bases; nucleotides outside the gene matches: 7. The CDR3 sequence is 14 residues long. The CDR3: CASSIQGGGTEAFF. CDR3 DNA: TGTGCCAGCAGTATCCAGGGGGGAGGCACTGAAGCTTTCTTT.

This chain uses TRBV10-1 with TRBJ1-2; 11 bases are a match to TRBD1. The V gene's germline CDR1 is WNHNN and CDR2 SYGVQD (reference sequence). There are 13 residues in the CDR3. V lost 5 bases and J lost 6; bases outside the gene matches: 2. The CDR3 here is CASSPGQGDGYTF. The CDR3 DNA sequence: TGCGCCAGCAGTCCGGGACAGGGGGATGGCTACACCTTC.

The CDR3 reads CASSVRQSSYEQYF. CDR3 DNA sequence: TGCGCCAGCAGCGTCCGACAAAGCTCCTACGAGCAGTACTTC. This rearrangement joins TRBV5-1 to TRBJ2-7, with no clear D. Germline CDR1 and CDR2: SGHRS and YFSETQ. Trimming left V 4 bases short and J 0 bases short, with 11 bases between. The CDR3 has 14 residues.

This rearrangement joins TRBV20-1 to TRBJ1-3; no clear D. The ends were cut back, 3 bases at V and 1 base at J, with 10 bases in the middle. Germline V CDR1 and CDR2: DFQATT, SNEGSKA (reference sequence). The CDR3 sequence is 14 residues long. The CDR3 bases are TGCAGTGCTAGTCAGGTGGAATCTGGAAACACCATATATTTT. This encodes CSASQVESGNTIYF.

The CDR3 here is CSARALNEQFF. CDR3 DNA sequence: TGCAGTGCTAGAGCCTTGAATGAGCAGTTCTTC. V usage is TRBV20-1 and J usage is TRBJ2-1; D gene ambiguous. The CDR3 has 11 amino acids. Trimming stripped 1 base from V and 7 bases from J, with 5 bases between. Germline V gene sequence: CDR1 DFQATT, CDR2 SNEGSKA (reference sequence).

The chain employs TRBV19 and TRBJ1-3, with D perhaps TRBD1 (5 bases). Germline V gene lookup returns CDR1 LNHDA and CDR2 SQIVND (reference sequence). The CDR3 has 15 amino acids. V was clipped by 7 bases and J by 0 bases, with 13 bases between them. The CDR3 is CASTPTVPSGNTIYF. For the CDR3, the DNA is TGTGCCAGTACCCCGACAGTACCCTCTGGAAACACCATATATTTT. Full variable domain (missing parts from reference TRBV19 and TRBJ1-3): DGGITQSPKYLFRKEGQNVTLSCEQNLNHDAMYWYRQDPGQGLRLIYYSQIVNDFQKGDIAEGYSVSREKKESFPLTVTSAQKNPTAFYLCASTPTVPSGNTIYFGEGSWLTVV.

The CDR3 protein is CASSEYWGGDEKLFF. The CDR3 region has the DNA TGTGCCAGCAGTGAATACTGGGGAGGGGATGAAAAACTGTTTTTT. The gene calls are TRBV6-1 and TRBJ1-4; perhaps TRBD1 as D (5 bases). CDR1 MNHNS and CDR2 SASEGT come from the germline V gene. V lost 2 bases and J 6 bases, leaving 13 bases between the germline ends. This CDR3 is built from 15 residues.

Details on this clone: This same CDR3 is encoded by further DNA sequences in the sample. In DNA form, the CDR3 reads TGTGCCAGCAGTCCTCTGCAAGAGACCCAGTACTTC. It yields the protein CASSPLQETQYF. This chain joins TRBV27 and TRBJ2-5, with no clear D. The CDR3 has 12 residues. V dropped 5 bases and J dropped 2 bases, with 6 bases sitting between them. In germline, CDR1 is MNHEY, CDR2 SMNVEV (reference sequence).

The chain couples TRBV5-5 to TRBJ2-1; 7 bases align to TRBD2. The CDR3 length is 14 residues. Germline V lookup: CDR1 SGHKS, CDR2 YYEKEE (reference sequence). The J segment lost 7 bases and the V segment lost 0 bases, leaving 4 bases of the junction unmatched. This CDR3 is CASSLDLAANEQFF. The CDR3 nucleotides read TGTGCCAGCAGCTTGGACCTAGCGGCGAATGAGCAGTTCTTC.

The chain has TRBV28 and TRBJ2-4, with D hard to call. The CDR3 contains 12 residues. Germline V lookup: CDR1 MDHEN, CDR2 SYDVKM. V dropped 2 bases and J dropped 5 bases, with 4 bases sitting between them. The CDR3 DNA reads TGTGCCAGCAGTTTAGGAGAAAACATTCAGTACTTC. Translating it yields CASSLGENIQYF.

The CDR3 region has the DNA TGCGCCAGCAGCCCGGGACCCGACAGGGGCCGCTCCTACGAGCAGTACTTC. Translating gives CASSPGPDRGRSYEQYF. The rearrangement links TRBV5-1 to TRBJ2-7, with TRBD1 matching over 8 bases. The CDR3 contains 17 residues. Germline V gene data show CDR1 as SGHRS and CDR2 as YFSETQ. V gave up 4 bases and J gave up 0 bases; unmatched junction bases: 12.

J is TRBJ1-1 and V is TRBV27; 7 bases are shared with TRBD1. In germline, CDR1 is MNHEY, CDR2 SMNVEV (reference sequence). V lost 1 base to trimming and J lost 6 bases; unmatched junction nucleotides: 11. This CDR3 comprises 16 residues. The CDR3 sequence: CASSLWVLTGAAEAFF. The DNA for the CDR3 is TGTGCCAGCAGTTTATGGGTCCTTACAGGGGCAGCTGAAGCTTTCTTT.